This TCR beta chain was identified in a study of T cells in Graves' hyperthyroidism and ophthalmopathy. Amplification yielded TCR beta CDR3 regions, with RNA transcripts as the source. During a first-round RT-PCR of the TCR CDR3, the HTBI primer set was used. TCRdb fed the multiplex PCR reads into MiXCR, producing one record per CDR3 protein. The profile covers around 420,000 distinct CDR3 sequences, with about an eighth appearing a single time and 5.3% taken by the ten largest. Hyperthyroidism, newly diagnosed and lasting under 2 months, affected patients aged 18 to 65. Uncontrolled infection, other autoimmune disease, pregnancy or lactation disqualified patients from enrolment. J was trimmed by 5 bases and V by 10 bases; bases with no gene match: 24. In germline, CDR1 is MNHEY, CDR2 SVGEGT. This CDR3 has 19 amino acids. This clonotype was counted at least ten times.

The receptor was isolated from a woman under 30 with Graves' hyperthyroidism. Sequencing was done on a sample of blood. The chain has TRBV6-2 or TRBV6-3 and TRBJ2-1; 9 bases are shared with TRBD2. The CDR3 loop is CATRGGAGGPRRVNNEQFF. The CDR3 coding sequence is TGTGCCACCCGGGGAGGGGCGGGAGGGCCTCGACGGGTCAACAATGAGCAGTTCTTC.